The 32 T cell receptor beta chains in this list originate from one sample, sequenced in a study of blood T cells in healthy people across ages. Primers used in a second PCR of roughly 7 to 12 cycles were a sample-barcoded 5' primer and a J-beta primer mix. In TCRdb, the 5' RACE reads were re-called with MiXCR into one record per CDR3 protein. The sample gives 1.8 million or so distinct CDR3 sequences, about 39% of which show up once; 23% is in the top ten. Sample: blood. These receptors all come from a human donor in good health.

There are a few counts of this clonotype. The V gene is TRBV4-3, the J gene TRBJ2-1; TRBD1 agrees at 7 bases. V lost 1 base to trimming and J lost 2 bases; unmatched junction nucleotides: 2. CDR1 is LGHNA, CDR2 YSLEER, per germline. CDR3 length equals 15 residues. CDR3 in DNA: TGCGCCAGCAGCCAAGTGAGGGGGCCCTACAATGAGCAGTTCTTC. Its protein is CASSQVRGPYNEQFF.

The chain couples TRBV20-1 to TRBJ2-3; D assignment may be TRBD1 or TRBD2 (6 bases each). The V end lost 3 bases, the J end lost 2 bases, and 18 bases lay between the germline ends. Per germline, CDR1 DFQATT and CDR2 SNEGSKA (reference sequence). The CDR3 length is 16 residues. CDR3 loop: CSASSPGALNTDTQYF. CDR3 DNA sequence: TGCAGTGCTAGCAGCCCGGGGGCACTTAACACAGATACGCAGTATTTT.

There are a few counts of this clonotype. This chain uses TRBV6-9 with TRBJ1-5; D gene uncertain. Germline V gene sequence: CDR1 MNHGY, CDR2 SVAAGI. The CDR3 runs to 14 residues. V shed 6 bases and J shed 4 bases, with 13 bases lying between them. CDR3 DNA sequence: TGTGCCAGCAGGGATAGAGGCGGAAATCAGCCCCAGCATTTT. Encoded protein: CASRDRGGNQPQHF.

Concerning this clonotype itself: Since a much larger clone is just one base distant, this may be a read error. The chain combines TRBV20-1 with TRBJ2-5; D remains unclear. TRBJ2-1 matches the DNA end more closely, so the J call is doubtful. The germline V gene has CDR1 DFQATT and CDR2 SNEGSKA (reference sequence). The CDR3 sequence is 14 residues long. CDR3 residues: CSANLWQNQETQFF. The CDR3 nucleotides read TGCAGTGCTAACCTTTGGCAGAACCAAGAGACCCAGTTCTTC.

This clonotype has just a few counts. This rearrangement joins TRBV6-4 to TRBJ1-1; no firm D call. This CDR3 is built from 13 residues. From germline, CDR1 is MRHNA and CDR2 SNTAGT. The V end lost 0 bases, the J end lost 4 bases, and 6 bases lay between the germline ends. CDR3 DNA: TGTGCCAGCAGTGACTCGCCCCTCACTGAAGCTTTCTTT. Translated: CASSDSPLTEAFF.

The genes are TRBV7-2 and TRBJ1-2; weak D call: TRBD1 (6 bases). The CDR3 covers 13 residues. V was clipped by 4 bases and J by 11 bases, with 17 bases between them. CDR1 is SGHTA, CDR2 FQGNSA, per germline. The CDR3 spells CASSSDTGIRYTF. The DNA of the CDR3 is TGTGCCAGCAGCTCAGATACAGGGATAAGGTACACCTTC.

The genes are TRBV20-1 and TRBJ1-2, with 7 bases matching TRBD1. The length of the CDR3 is 14 residues. Germline loops: CDR1 DFQATT, CDR2 SNEGSKA (reference sequence). Germline trimming cut 8 bases from V and 0 bases from J; bases unmatched to any gene: 9. The CDR3 bases are TGCAGTTCAATCAGGGACAGTCCTAACTATGGCTACACCTTC. Translating it yields CSSIRDSPNYGYTF.

This clonotype has only a few counts. V is TRBV4-3 and J is TRBJ2-3, with TRBD1 identical over 8 bases. V trimming: 2 bases; J trimming: 6 bases; junction bases outside the gene matches: 7. Germline V gene data show CDR1 as LGHNA and CDR2 as YSLEER. The CDR3 spans 15 residues. CDR3 sequence (DNA): TGCGCCAGCAGCCAACCAGGACAGGGTTCTGATACGCAGTATTTT. It encodes CASSQPGQGSDTQYF.

Notes on this clonotype: Likely a read error: the CDR3 ends without its conserved phenylalanine or tryptophan. V and J are TRBV5-1 and TRBJ2-1, with 9 bases matching TRBD2. Trimming cost V 1 base and J 6 bases; bases outside gene matches: 11. CDR1 and CDR2 from the germline V gene are SGHRS and YFSETQ. CDR3 length equals 17 residues. Here the CDR3 DNA reads TGCGCCAGCAGCTTGTTACCTAGCGGGGCAGGGGGCAATGAGCAGTTCTCC. This sequence encodes CASSLLPSGAGGNEQFS.

This clonotype occurred a few times. The rearrangement joins TRBV27 to TRBJ2-7; D is ambiguous. The CDR3 extends over 14 amino acids. Trimming shortened V by 1 base and J by 4 bases, and 11 bases separated the two germline ends. The germline V gene encodes CDR1 MNHEY and CDR2 SMNVEV (reference sequence). The CDR3 is CASSLYRWGYEQYF. The CDR3 coding sequence is TGTGCCAGCAGTTTATATCGGTGGGGATACGAGCAGTACTTC.

This clonotype has a handful of counts. V is TRBV12-3 or TRBV12-4 and J is TRBJ2-7; possible D gene TRBD2, 6 bases. Trimming cost V 3 bases and J 3 bases, with 9 bases left between them. The CDR3 has 13 residues. The CDR3 sequence is CASSFGGRYEQYF. DNA for the CDR3: TGTGCCAGCAGTTTTGGAGGGCGCTACGAGCAGTACTTC.

This sequence joins TRBV9 and TRBJ2-1, with D tentatively TRBD2 (6 bases). Germline-derived CDR1 and CDR2 are SGDLS and YYNGEE. The CDR3 has 16 residues. V shed 0 bases and J shed 4 bases, with 14 bases lying between them. The CDR3 loop is CASSVDRAGRYNEQFF. The CDR3 DNA sequence: TGTGCCAGCAGCGTAGATCGGGCGGGGCGGTACAATGAGCAGTTCTTC.

The rearrangement links TRBV9 to TRBJ2-4; D possibly corresponds to TRBD1 (5 bases). CDR3 length: 16 amino acids. CDR1 is SGDLS, CDR2 YYNGEE, per germline. V gave up 3 bases and J gave up 3 bases, with 16 bases separating them. CDR3 region: CASSADPGYGKNIQYF. The DNA of the CDR3 is TGTGCCAGCAGCGCAGATCCAGGGTATGGCAAAAACATTCAGTACTTC.

In DNA, the CDR3 is TGCAGCGTCCTATTTGGCACAGATACGCAGTATTTT. Encoded protein: CSVLFGTDTQYF. This sequence joins TRBV29-1 and TRBJ2-3; D ambiguous. Per germline, CDR1 SQVTM and CDR2 ANQGSEA. The V end was cut by 6 bases, the J end by 1 base, with 8 bases between. This CDR3 region has 12 residues.

This clonotype was detected only a few times. This chain connects TRBV5-1 to TRBJ2-5, with TRBD1 matching 7 bases. CDR1 is SGHRS and CDR2 is YFSETQ in the germline V gene. Unmatched junction bases numbered 9, after V lost 2 bases and J lost 5 bases. There are 15 residues in the CDR3. CDR3 DNA: TGCGCCAGCAGCTTCCGAGGGGGCGCGTGGGAGACCCAGTACTTC. The encoded protein is CASSFRGGAWETQYF.

The J gene is TRBJ2-7, the V gene TRBV29-1, with D possibly matching TRBD2 (6 bases). V was clipped by 1 base and J by 4 bases, with 17 bases between them. Germline V gene data show CDR1 as SQVTM and CDR2 as ANQGSEA. CDR3 length: 15 residues. The CDR3 sequence is CSVEVWRGFLYEQYF. As DNA, the CDR3 is TGCAGCGTTGAAGTTTGGAGGGGTTTTTTGTACGAGCAGTACTTC.

The chain is built from TRBV6-2 or TRBV6-3 and TRBJ2-5; 7 bases match TRBD1. The germline V gene encodes CDR1 MNHEY and CDR2 SVGEGT. This CDR3 is 15 amino acids long. V shed 6 bases and J 2 bases; nucleotides not matched to a gene: 9. Here the CDR3 reads CASSPMGQRQETQYF. As DNA, the CDR3 is TGTGCCAGCAGCCCTATGGGACAGAGACAAGAGACCCAGTACTTC.

V usage is TRBV20-1 and J usage is TRBJ2-1; 7 bases map to TRBD2. J lost 4 bases, V lost 5 bases, and 11 bases had no gene match. Per the germline V gene, CDR1 is DFQATT and CDR2 is SNEGSKA (reference sequence). The CDR3 spans 15 residues. The CDR3 reads CSASRTSSVYNEQFF. The CDR3 bases are TGCAGTGCTTCTAGGACTAGTTCGGTATACAATGAGCAGTTCTTC.

Concerning this clonotype itself: At one boundary the junction diverges from the germline segment, which might be a read error. The chain joins TRBV6-1 to TRBJ2-6; D gene unclear. The CDR3 contains 14 residues. CDR1 and CDR2 (germline): MNHNS, SASEGT. The CDR3 DNA follows: TGTGCCATCAGTGAACTCTCTGAGGCCAACGTCCTGACTTTC. As protein: CAISELSEANVLTF.

V gene TRBV18 combines with J gene TRBJ2-1; 12 bases fit TRBD2. The germline gives CDR1 KGHSH, CDR2 LQKENI. The CDR3 contains 17 residues. V was pared by 2 bases and J by 0 bases, with 2 bases of the junction left unmatched. CDR3 nucleotide sequence: TGTGCCAGCTCACCAACTAGCGGGGGGAGCTCCTACAATGAGCAGTTCTTC. Translated, it gives CASSPTSGGSSYNEQFF.

The chain joins TRBV10-3 to TRBJ2-1; TRBD1 or TRBD2 may be the D gene (5 bases each). With 6 bases removed from V and 8 bases from J, the gap between germline ends came to 14 bases. The CDR3 loop spans 13 amino acids. From germline, CDR1 is ENHRY and CDR2 SYGVKD. The CDR3 DNA sequence: TGTGCCATCAGGGGTAGGGACCCGGATGAGCAGTTCTTC. Protein product: CAIRGRDPDEQFF.

The chain joins TRBV12-5 to TRBJ1-1; possible D gene TRBD1, 6 bases. Germline-derived CDR1 and CDR2 are LGHNT and FRNRAP. The CDR3 is 12 residues long. V lost 6 bases and J lost 3, with 8 bases in between. In DNA, the CDR3 is TGTGCTAGTGGCCAGGGGCACACTGAAGCTTTCTTT. Its protein product is CASGQGHTEAFF.

The table lists this clonotype with a count of one. The rearrangement links TRBV7-3 to TRBJ2-3; 9 bases match TRBD1. J was trimmed by 3 bases and V by 7 bases; bases with no gene match: 8. There are 15 residues in the CDR3. Germline V gene sequence: CDR1 SGHTA, CDR2 FQGTGA. Here the CDR3 reads CASTQRDRETDTQYF. The CDR3 coding sequence is TGTGCCAGCACCCAAAGGGACAGGGAAACAGATACGCAGTATTTT. Looking up the rest from reference TRBV7-3 and TRBJ2-3 gives the full variable domain: GAGVSQTPSNKVTEKGKYVELRCDPISGHTALYWYRQSLGQGPEFLIYFQGTGAADDSGLPNDRFFAVRPEGSVSTLKIQRTERGDSAVYLCASTQRDRETDTQYFGPGTRLTVL.

The chain carries TRBV7-8 and TRBJ1-4; D unclear. This CDR3 region has 15 residues. Germline CDR1 reads SGHVS; CDR2 reads FQNEAQ. The ends were cut back, 5 bases at V and 6 bases at J, with 16 bases in the middle. CDR3 sequence reads: CASSEGMGWDEKLFF. As DNA, the CDR3 is TGTGCCAGCAGCGAGGGCATGGGATGGGATGAAAAACTGTTTTTT.

Regarding this clonotype: Germline is not matched at one junction end, which may reflect a read error. The chain has TRBV6-6 and TRBJ1-3, with D possibly matching TRBD1 (5 bases). Germline V lookup: CDR1 MNHNY, CDR2 SVGAGI (reference sequence). The length of the CDR3 is 13 residues. The CDR3 sequence is CAGSSPGLYTIYF. The CDR3 nucleotides read TGTGCCGGCAGTTCCCCGGGGCTATACACCATATATTTT.

The CDR3 loop is CSASFYRGGETQYF. CDR3 in DNA: TGCAGTGCCTCTTTCTACCGAGGCGGAGAGACCCAGTACTTC. This chain links TRBV20-1 with TRBJ2-5; D is uncertain. V gave up 6 bases and J gave up 4 bases, with 18 bases separating them. Germline CDR1 is DFQATT and CDR2 is SNEGSKA (reference sequence). CDR3 size: 14 residues.

This clonotype occurred a few times. J is TRBJ2-5 and V is TRBV4-3; D gene uncertain. Germline assignment: CDR1 LGHNA and CDR2 YSLEER. CDR3 length: 14 amino acids. The V end lost 2 bases, the J end lost 7 bases, and 14 bases lay between the germline ends. The CDR3 DNA reads TGCGCCAGCAGCCAACGGGTGAGGTATGGGACCCAGTACTTC. This codes for CASSQRVRYGTQYF.

The rearrangement uses TRBV7-2 and TRBJ2-1; unclear D gene. Trimming stripped 1 base from V and 0 bases from J, with 13 bases between. The CDR3 consists of 17 residues. The germline gives CDR1 SGHTA, CDR2 FQGNSA. For the CDR3, the DNA is TGTGCCAGCAGCTTAGTGTTGCGACTTAGCTCCTACAATGAGCAGTTCTTC. Its protein is CASSLVLRLSSYNEQFF.

This clonotype was seen more than once but under ten times. The chain's CDR3 is CASSLDGAPQHF. CDR3 bases: TGTGCCAGCAGCTTAGACGGCGCTCCCCAGCATTTT. The chain is built from TRBV7-2 and TRBJ1-5; D is undetermined. V gave up 1 base and J gave up 10 bases, with 8 bases separating them. CDR1 SGHTA and CDR2 FQGNSA come from the germline V gene. This CDR3 region has 12 residues.

This clonotype has a handful of counts. The genes are TRBV5-1 and TRBJ2-3; D remains ambiguous. Trimming removed 3 bases from V and 0 bases from J, with 11 bases in between. The CDR3 sequence is 15 residues long. Germline assignment: CDR1 SGHRS and CDR2 YFSETQ. The CDR3 here is CASSSETPSTDTQYF. CDR3 nucleotides: TGCGCCAGCAGCTCAGAGACTCCTAGCACAGATACGCAGTATTTT.

This chain uses TRBV20-1 with TRBJ2-7; possibly TRBD1 for D (5 bases). The J call may not be correct, given that the DNA end is closer to TRBJ2-5. The length of the CDR3 is 12 residues. Germline V gene sequence: CDR1 DFQATT, CDR2 SNEGSKA (reference sequence). For the CDR3, the DNA is TGCAGTGGAGACGGACGGCAGGGGACCCAGTACTTC. Its protein product is CSGDGRQGTQYF.

This clonotype has a handful of counts. DNA of the CDR3: TGTGCCAGCAGTACCACAGGGGCTAGGTACGAGCAGTACTTC. It yields the protein CASSTTGARYEQYF. The chain couples TRBV12-3 or TRBV12-4 to TRBJ2-7; 7 nucleotides align to TRBD1. With 5 bases clipped from V and 4 bases from J, the junction kept 8 bases outside the gene matches. This CDR3 region has 14 residues.